A selection of T cell receptor beta chains follows, all from one sample in a study of cytomegalovirus exposure and HLA in healthy donors. The protocol was immunoSEQ multiplex PCR, while the TCRdb copy is restricted to in-frame clones and leaves out a portion. The sample includes about 310,000 clones, 88% of them seen just once. The sequenced material came from PBMCs. The source of these receptors is a young man in good health and CMV-seronegative. The CDR3 runs from the conserved cysteine through the conserved F or W. The order of the fields is J gene, clone size, D gene, V gene, CDR3 DNA, CDR3 protein. A D gene is named only where the DNA matches it firmly. Only part of the rows carry a size: once, few, many, or a class if the clone is expanded.

TRBJ2-2,.,TRBD1,TRBV7-9,TGTGCCAGGGACAGGGTAATCACCGGGGAGCTGTTTTTT,CARDRVITGELFF
TRBJ1-1,.,.,TRBV18,TGTGCCAGCTCATCCAGCAGGGATCTTGCTGAAGCTTTCTTT,CASSSSRDLAEAFF
TRBJ2-7,.,TRBD2,TRBV6-5,TGTGCCAGCAAGGGACTAGCGGCCTCCTACGAGCAGTACTTC,CASKGLAASYEQYF
TRBJ1-2,.,TRBD1,TRBV4-1,TGCGCCAGCAGCCAAGGAGGACAGGGGGCGCTCAGCTATGGCTACACCTTC,CASSQGGQGALSYGYTF
TRBJ1-1,.,.,TRBV5-1,TGCGCCAGCAGCCGCGACTGGAACACTGAAGCTTTCTTT,CASSRDWNTEAFF
TRBJ1-5,few,TRBD1,TRBV30,TGTGCCTGGAGTCGGACCGGGACAGGGCGGCAGCCCCAGCATTTT,CAWSRTGTGRQPQHF
TRBJ2-7,.,.,TRBV7-8,TGTGCCAGCAGCTTTTCGACATCGGCCGAGCAGTACTTC,CASSFSTSAEQYF
TRBJ2-5,.,.,TRBV5-6,TGTGCCAGCAGCCCGGAGCCCGCGGAGACCCAGTACTTC,CASSPEPAETQYF
TRBJ2-2,.,TRBD1,TRBV11-2,TGTGCCAGCAGCCAAAGGACAGGGGGTTATACGAACACCGGGGAGCTGTTTTTT,CASSQRTGGYTNTGELFF
TRBJ2-1,.,TRBD1,TRBV18,TGTGCCAGCTCACCCGGGACAGCCTACAATGAGCAGTTCTTC,CASSPGTAYNEQFF
TRBJ1-5,.,.,TRBV5-1,TGCGCCAGCAGCTCCGACGGGAATCAGCCCCAGCATTTT,CASSSDGNQPQHF
TRBJ2-3,.,.,TRBV4-3,TGCGCCAGCAGCCAGAGCGGACTTAGCACAGATACGCAGTATTTT,CASSQSGLSTDTQYF
TRBJ1-1,few,.,TRBV6-5,TGTGCCAGCAGCACAGGTCCGAACACTGAAGCTTTCTTT,CASSTGPNTEAFF
TRBJ1-5,.,.,TRBV15,TGTGCCACCAGCAGAGTCTGGGAGAGCAATCAGCCCCAGCATTTT,CATSRVWESNQPQHF
TRBJ2-2,.,.,TRBV18,TGTGCCAGCTCACCTGGGACATACACCGGGGAGCTGTTTTTT,CASSPGTYTGELFF
TRBJ2-3,.,.,TRBV7-6,TGTGCCAGCAGCTTAGGTCGGACAGCGGGGACAGATACGCAGTATTTT,CASSLGRTAGTDTQYF
TRBJ2-2,.,.,TRBV18,TGTGCCAGCTCACCGGGGCAGTGGAACACCGGGGAGCTGTTTTTT,CASSPGQWNTGELFF
TRBJ1-2,.,TRBD1,TRBV27,TGTGCCAGCAGTCCCACCCGGGGACAGCACTATGGCTACACCTTC,CASSPTRGQHYGYTF
TRBJ2-2,few,TRBD1,TRBV19,TGTGCCAGTAGTCCTTGGACAGGGGCGAACACCGGGGAGCTGTTTTTT,CASSPWTGANTGELFF
TRBJ2-2,.,.,TRBV5-6,TGTGCCAGCAGCTTGGGACAGTACACCGGGGAGCTGTTTTTT,CASSLGQYTGELFF
TRBJ2-5,.,.,TRBV5-1,TGCGCCAGCAGCTTGAGACAGATCCAAGAGACCCAGTACTTC,CASSLRQIQETQYF
TRBJ2-3,.,TRBD2,TRBV7-2,TGTGCCAGCAGCACCCACGGGGGGGTAGGAGATACGCAGTATTTT,CASSTHGGVGDTQYF
TRBJ1-4,.,TRBD1,TRBV5-1,TGCGCCAGCAGCCCCCGTTGGGACAGGTCTAATGAAAAACTGTTTTTT,CASSPRWDRSNEKLFF
TRBJ1-5,.,.,TRBV27,TGTGCCAGCAGTCCAGCGGGGTGGGGAAGCAATCAGCCCCAGCATTTT,CASSPAGWGSNQPQHF
TRBJ2-1,.,TRBD1,TRBV7-2,TGTGCCAGCAGCTTAGAGGGGGCAATGCTGAACAATGAGCAGTTCTTC,CASSLEGAMLNNEQFF
TRBJ1-1,.,.,TRBV5-6,TGTGCCAGCAGCTTGGCCACGGGAGGCAACACTGAAGCTTTCTTT,CASSLATGGNTEAFF
TRBJ2-2,.,TRBD1,TRBV19,TGTGCCAGTAGAGCGACAGGGAGTAACACCGGGGAGCTGTTTTTT,CASRATGSNTGELFF
TRBJ1-6,once,.,TRBV4-1,TGCGCCAGCAGCCAAGATCGAATCTCAGGGAGGGATTCACCCCTCCACTTT,CASSQDRISGRDSPLHF
TRBJ2-7,.,TRBD1,TRBV5-4,TGTGCCAGCAGCTGGACAGGAGCCGAGCAGTACTTC,CASSWTGAEQYF
TRBJ2-7,.,.,TRBV19,TGTGCCAGTAGTATGCAACAGGGATCTCAGTACTTC,CASSMQQGSQYF
TRBJ1-2,.,TRBD1,TRBV2,TGTGCCAGCAGACATATCCCGACAGGGTGGAGGCAGGATGGCTACACCTTC,CASRHIPTGWRQDGYTF
TRBJ2-5,.,.,TRBV6-6,TGTGCCAGCAGTTACAGGCAGGACAAGGGGGAGACCCAGTACTTC,CASSYRQDKGETQYF
TRBJ1-3,.,.,TRBV29-1,TGCAGCGTTACAGGGTTCGGAAACACCATATATTTT,CSVTGFGNTIYF
TRBJ2-7,once,.,TRBV5-1,TGCGCCAGCAGCTTGTTAGGGGCCTCCTACGAGCAGTACTTC,CASSLLGASYEQYF
TRBJ2-2,.,.,TRBV19,TGTGCCTCCGGGCTAGCAGGGGTTTATACCGGGGAGCTGTTTTTT,CASGLAGVYTGELFF
TRBJ1-2,few,.,TRBV4-2,TGTGCCAGCAGCCAAGATCGCTCGGGACTTTATGGCTACACCTTC,CASSQDRSGLYGYTF
TRBJ2-5,.,TRBD2,TRBV11-2,TGTGCCAGCAGAACTAGCGGGGGCCAAGAGACCCAGTACTTC,CASRTSGGQETQYF
TRBJ2-7,once,TRBD2,TRBV27,TGTGCCAGCCAAGAGGCGGGGGGAGGGTACGAGCAGTACTTC,CASQEAGGGYEQYF
TRBJ2-7,.,.,TRBV5-1,TGCGCCAGCAGCTTGGACAGGGCCGCCTACGAGCAGTACTTC,CASSLDRAAYEQYF
TRBJ1-1,.,TRBD1,TRBV7-2,TGTGCCAGCAGCTGGAAGGGGGCAGACAATGAAGCTTTCTTT,CASSWKGADNEAFF
TRBJ2-2,.,.,TRBV7-2,TGTGCCAGCAGCCCCCGCAGGACCGGGGAGCTGTTTTTT,CASSPRRTGELFF
TRBJ2-2,.,.,TRBV5-6,TGTGCCAGCAGCTTTATAGGGGATTTCACCGGGGAGCTGTTTTTT,CASSFIGDFTGELFF
TRBJ2-5,once,.,TRBV6-1,TGTGCCAGCAGGAAGGGGGGGGGCCAAGAGACCCAGTACTTC,CASRKGGGQETQYF
TRBJ2-3,.,.,TRBV30,TGTGCCTGGAGCGGAGGGGTTCGGAAATCAGATACGCAGTATTTT,CAWSGGVRKSDTQYF
TRBJ1-1,.,TRBD1,TRBV2,TGTGCCAGCAGTGAAAAAAAAGGACAGGCCCTCACTGAAGCTTTCTTT,CASSEKKGQALTEAFF
TRBJ1-6,.,TRBD1,TRBV7-6,TGTGCCAGCAGCTTGGGGGACAGTTCACCCCTCCACTTT,CASSLGDSSPLHF
TRBJ1-2,few,TRBD1,TRBV25-1,TGTGCCAGCAGTGATGTGGGACAGACTAACTATGGCTACACCTTC,CASSDVGQTNYGYTF
TRBJ2-3,.,.,TRBV11-2,TGTGCCAGCAGCCCCCCGACAGCGTCCACAGATACGCAGTATTTT,CASSPPTASTDTQYF
TRBJ1-1,.,.,TRBV30,TGTGCCTCCCGGATAGGCGGGTGGGACACTGAAGCTTTCTTT,CASRIGGWDTEAFF
TRBJ2-1,.,TRBD2,TRBV6-5,TGTGCCAGCAGTGGACCCGGGACTAGCGGGGGTCCCCAGTTCTTC,CASSGPGTSGGPQFF
TRBJ2-1,.,TRBD2,TRBV5-1,TGCGCCAGCAGCTTGTGGTCGGGGGGATTGTCCAATGAGCAGCTCTTC,CASSLWSGGLSNEQLF
TRBJ1-1,.,.,TRBV7-9,TGTGCCAGCAGCCAAGCAGGATTTGACGCTTTCTTT,CASSQAGFDAFF
TRBJ1-3,few,TRBD1,TRBV5-1,TGCGCCAGCAGCTTACAGGGGGCTGGAAACACCATATATTTT,CASSLQGAGNTIYF